This T cell receptor beta chain is from a study of T cell repertoires in cytomegalovirus infection. Study information: In public TCR beta signatures, there were indications of both CMV infection and matching HLA type.

A remark on this clonotype: As yet, its antigen is unknown. Germline is not matched at one junction end, which may reflect a read error.

This CDR3 has 13 amino acids. Per the germline V gene, CDR1 is MGHRA and CDR2 is YSYEKL. Study outcomes and limitations: Clonotype analysis showed dominance of the ex vivo response by HLA-C-restricted CMV-specific TCR beta clonotypes.

MiXCR, run by TCRdb on the reads, gives a single entry per CDR3 protein. The sample yields 200,000 to 300,000 distinct CDR3 sequences, around 13% seen once. This receptor was obtained from a human donor in good health (CMV status not recorded). Some clones in this sample may be carry-over from other donors' samples. The chain has TRBV4-1 and TRBJ1-1; D possibly corresponds to TRBD1 (5 bases). Sequenced material: PBMCs. Here the CDR3 reads CAGSQDFQGKAFF. Written as DNA, the CDR3 is TGCGCCGGCAGCCAAGATTTTCAGGGAAAGGCTTTCTTT.